The T cell receptor beta chain described here comes from a study of CD8+ T cells in alopecia areata (dated by TCRdb to the late 2010s). About the study as a whole: High-throughput TCRbeta sequencing was used to examine T cell clonal expansion in alopecia areata in both the C3H/HeJ mouse model and human patients. On the human side, TCRbeta sequencing was run on scalp tissue and on sorted CD4+ and CD8+ peripheral blood T cells from healthy controls and from alopecia areata patients with either patchy or totalis/universalis disease. Scalp clonality was compared across normal scalp (n=4), patchy alopecia areata scalp (n=8), and alopecia totalis/universalis scalp (n=8). immunoSEQ multiplex PCR using 35 Vbeta forward primers and 13 Jbeta reverse primers was used to amplify TCRbeta CDR3 regions. The RNA source kit depended on sample type: the PAXgene miRNA kit for fixed scalp, the miRNeasy kit for PBMCs, and the RNeasy kit for mouse skin. General conclusions and limits of the study: Unlike mouse skin, which is dominated by gammadelta T cells, normal human skin has resident alphabeta T cells that are also sequenced, and this complicates analysis of the scalp TCR repertoire. Lesional scalp, especially in alopecia totalis/universalis, showed higher clonality and more expanded CD8+ clones than normal scalp, suggesting antigenic drive. TCR sequences shared between patients were less clear than in mice, possibly partly because of HLA diversity in the patient population.

Concerning this clone: Its antigen is unknown. No much larger clonotype is one base removed from it; base qualities were not supplied.

PBMCs were isolated by density centrifugation and stained for CD3, CD4 and CD8, after which CD4+ and CD8+ T cells were sorted on a FACSAria. Scalp biopsies and blood samples were obtained from unaffected controls. Library preparation was by the immunoSEQ multiplex PCR assay. To provide template for TCR sequencing, every sample had RNA extracted and reverse transcribed into cDNA. First-strand cDNA was synthesized using SuperScript III with a 2:1 mix of oligo-dT and random hexamers. A synthetic immune receptor repertoire was used to measure amplification bias, and any remaining bias was corrected computationally. Turning to the authors' computational methods: Raw reads were preprocessed to remove errors, and CDR3 was defined according to IMGT conventions as the region from the conserved cysteine to phenylalanine. Clonality was computed by normalizing Shannon entropy by log2 of the number of productive unique TCRs and subtracting the result from 1. Scalp TCRbeta sequences were cross-referenced with sorted blood CD4 and CD8 repertoires so that the CD4 or CD8 identity of scalp clones could be inferred. This immuneACCESS table, as held by TCRdb, lists in-frame sequences with V and J called but not all clones. Of the missing ones, under half trace to an unresolved V gene in checked studies; the others have no known cause. V and J calls plus clone size are reproduced from that table; the DNA served to infer D and trimming. For this sample there are approximately 98,000 clones; approximately 59% appear just once. 20% to 25% of the sample comes from the top ten.

According to the germline V gene (reference sequence), CDR1 reads LNHDA and CDR2 reads SQIVND. Taken from cysteine to phenylalanine, the CDR3 has 15 residues. Only the CDR3 DNA stays, 45 bases, in frame from base 1. Cut back by 3 bases and 1 base, the V and J ends lie 12 bases apart. The clonotype originates from a human donor in good health. The sequencing sample was made of CD8+ T cells sorted from blood. The chain is assembled from TRBV19 and TRBJ2-5, and perhaps TRBD2 as D gene, on 6 matching bases. The CDR3 region reads CASSIRGVGQETQYF. In nucleotide form, the sequence is TGTGCCAGTAGTATTCGCGGGGTCGGCCAAGAGACCCAGTACTTC.